Following are 25 T cell receptor beta chains from one sample sequenced in a study of T cell responses to AZD1222 COVID-19 vaccine. Sequenced by immunoSEQ multiplex PCR; TCRdb stores in-frame clones only, minus some. This sample has 170,000 or so clones, with roughly 91% found just once. The source was peripheral blood, collected 28 days after the second dose of the MenACWY control vaccine. The receptors shown here come from an adult who received the MenACWY meningococcal vaccine as a control.

The chain recombines TRBV11-3 with TRBJ2-5; D is undetermined. V lost 0 bases and J lost 3, with 8 bases in between. The CDR3 contains 14 residues. Germline V lookup: CDR1 SGHNT, CDR2 YENEEA. DNA for the CDR3: TGTGCCAGCAGCTTAGACCAGGAAAAAGAGACCCAGTACTTC. Translated: CASSLDQEKETQYF.

The chain couples TRBV2 to TRBJ1-4; unclear D gene. Trimming took 7 bases from V and 8 from J, leaving 17 bases between them. CDR1 and CDR2 from the germline V gene are SNHLY and FYNNEI. This CDR3 comprises 14 residues. CDR3 loop: CASKRRLDREKLFF. CDR3 sequence (DNA): TGTGCCAGCAAACGACGCCTGGATCGGGAAAAACTGTTTTTT. Based on the CDR3 plus reference TRBV2 and TRBJ1-4, the full variable domain is EPEVTQTPSHQVTQMGQEVILRCVPISNHLYFYWYRQILGQKVEFLVSFYNNEISEKSEIFDDQFSVERPDGSNFTLKIRSTKLEDSAMYFCASKRRLDREKLFFGSGTQLSVL.

The gene calls are TRBV5-6 and TRBJ1-4; D uncertain. CDR1 and CDR2 (germline): SGHDT, YYEEEE. This CDR3 region has 15 residues. The V and J ends lost 1 base and 0 bases respectively, with 7 bases between them. DNA of the CDR3: TGTGCCAGCAGCTTGATAGACGCAACTAATGAAAAACTGTTTTTT. Translation gives CASSLIDATNEKLFF.

The CDR3 is CASSQMVQYTGELFF. In nucleotides, the CDR3 is TGCGCCAGCAGCCAGATGGTCCAATACACCGGGGAGCTGTTTTTT. This rearrangement joins TRBV4-1 to TRBJ2-2; D uncertain. The V gene lost 3 bases and the J gene lost 3 bases, with 11 bases spanning the gap. CDR3 length: 15 amino acids. The germline V gene has CDR1 MGHRA and CDR2 YSYEKL.

The chain joins TRBV5-4 to TRBJ2-1; D uncertain. The CDR3 contains 12 residues. Germline values: CDR1 SGHNT, CDR2 YYREEE (reference sequence). The V end lost 2 bases, the J end lost 6 bases, and 6 bases lay between the germline ends. The CDR3 protein is CASSLGLNEQFF. Here the CDR3 DNA reads TGTGCCAGCAGCTTAGGCCTCAATGAGCAGTTCTTC.

The chain joins TRBV9 to TRBJ1-1, with 10 bases matching TRBD1. This CDR3 spans 15 amino acids. CDR1 and CDR2 from the germline V gene are SGDLS and YYNGEE. V lost 2 bases to trimming and J lost 2 bases; unmatched junction nucleotides: 3. The CDR3 reads CASSVTGGSNTEAFF. CDR3 DNA: TGTGCCAGCAGCGTGACAGGGGGCTCTAACACTGAAGCTTTCTTT.

The chain recombines TRBV24-1 with TRBJ2-2, with D unresolved. The germline V gene has CDR1 KGHDR and CDR2 SFDVKD. CDR3 length: 14 amino acids. V lost 4 bases, J lost 0 bases, and 5 bases lay in between. This CDR3 reads CATSDRTNTGELFF. CDR3 sequence (DNA): TGTGCCACCAGTGACCGAACGAACACCGGGGAGCTGTTTTTT.

The rearrangement joins TRBV5-1 to TRBJ2-3; the D is unclear. The CDR3 is 14 residues long. The V gene's germline CDR1 is SGHRS and CDR2 YFSETQ. With 0 bases removed from V and 3 bases from J, the gap between germline ends came to 8 bases. The CDR3 sequence: CASSLGVGTDTQYF. In DNA, the CDR3 is TGCGCCAGCAGCTTGGGGGTCGGGACAGATACGCAGTATTTT.

The chain links TRBV6-5 to TRBJ1-4, with D perhaps TRBD1 (6 bases). V lost 6 bases and J 5 bases, leaving 13 bases between the germline ends. The germline V gene encodes CDR1 MNHEY and CDR2 SVGAGI. CDR3 length: 14 amino acids. The CDR3 loop reads CASSPGGLNEKLFF. CDR3 coding DNA: TGTGCCAGCAGCCCCGGGGGGCTGAATGAAAAACTGTTTTTT.

This clone was recorded once. The rearrangement links TRBV10-3 to TRBJ1-6; 9 bases map to TRBD1. This CDR3 region has 15 residues. V was pared by 5 bases and J by 10 bases, with 9 bases of the junction left unmatched. Germline V lookup: CDR1 ENHRY, CDR2 SYGVKD. CDR3 DNA sequence: TGTGCCATCAGTAGAACCGGGACAGGGAACTCACCCCTCCACTTT. Its protein is CAISRTGTGNSPLHF.

The genes are TRBV12-5 and TRBJ1-6; the match to TRBD1 covers 7 bases. Germline trimming cut 6 bases from V and 9 bases from J; bases unmatched to any gene: 11. CDR3 size: 15 residues. Germline-derived CDR1 and CDR2 are LGHNT and FRNRAP. In nucleotides, the CDR3 is TGTGCTAGTGGCCGCAGCCCAGGGGGAGGTTCACCCCTCCACTTT. It encodes CASGRSPGGGSPLHF.

As for this clone: The same CDR3 also results from other DNA sequences found in this sample. The chain is built from TRBV12-3 or TRBV12-4 and TRBJ1-5, with a weak D call TRBD1 (5 bases). Trimming cost V 6 bases and J 2 bases, with 8 bases left between them. This CDR3 has 13 residues. The CDR3 region is CASRLGGNQPQHF. CDR3 nucleotide sequence: TGTGCCAGCAGGCTGGGGGGCAATCAGCCCCAGCATTTT.

V is TRBV19 and J is TRBJ1-5; D is undetermined. Germline V gene sequence: CDR1 LNHDA, CDR2 SQIVND (reference sequence). Trimming removed 7 bases at V and 2 bases at J, with 12 bases between. The CDR3 runs to 14 residues. The CDR3, as DNA: TGTGCCAGTAATGTAGGTGGAGGCAATCAGCCCCAGCATTTT. Its translation: CASNVGGGNQPQHF.

This rearrangement joins TRBV6-1 to TRBJ2-7, with TRBD1 matching 7 bases. The CDR3 consists of 15 residues. Germline CDR1 and CDR2: MNHNS and SASEGT. Trimming removed 5 bases from V and 0 bases from J; junction bases left unmatched: 7. This chain's CDR3 is CASSFATGSSYEQYF. The DNA of the CDR3 is TGTGCCAGCAGTTTTGCGACAGGGAGCTCCTACGAGCAGTACTTC.

The gene calls are TRBV7-9 and TRBJ1-1, with a possible D match to TRBD1 (6 bases). This CDR3 region has 15 residues. Looked up from germline, CDR1 is SEHNR and CDR2 is FQNEAQ (reference sequence). Deletions cut 0 bases from V and 1 base from J, with 9 bases between. CDR3 protein: CASSLATGPNTEAFF. Written as DNA, the CDR3 is TGTGCCAGCAGCTTAGCGACAGGACCGAACACTGAAGCTTTCTTT.

This sequence joins TRBV18 and TRBJ1-1; tentative D call: TRBD1 (5 bases). The CDR3 totals 13 residues. V shed 6 bases and J shed 4 bases, with 12 bases lying between them. Looked up from germline, CDR1 is KGHSH and CDR2 is LQKENI. The CDR3 here is CASSPQGPTEAFF. The CDR3 coding sequence is TGTGCCAGCTCTCCCCAGGGCCCCACTGAAGCTTTCTTT.

This sequence joins TRBV9 and TRBJ1-5; the D is unclear. The CDR3 length is 15 residues. CDR1 is SGDLS, CDR2 YYNGEE, per germline. Trimming removed 0 bases from V and 2 bases from J, with 9 bases in between. CDR3 DNA: TGTGCCAGCAGCGTAGGCCCAATCGGCAATCAGCCCCAGCATTTT. The encoded protein is CASSVGPIGNQPQHF.

The CDR3 coding sequence is TGTGCCAGCAGTGGACTCCCGGGACAGGGGGCTGGTGAGACCCAGTACTTC. As protein: CASSGLPGQGAGETQYF. The chain employs TRBV6-2 or TRBV6-3 and TRBJ2-5, with 12 bases aligning to TRBD1. The CDR3 has 17 residues. V lost 5 bases and J lost 5; bases outside the gene matches: 12. Germline-derived CDR1 and CDR2 are MNHEY and SVGEGT.

The V gene is TRBV19, the J gene TRBJ1-1; TRBD1 might be the D (6 bases). The V and J ends lost 4 bases and 5 bases respectively, with 11 bases between them. The CDR3 extends over 13 amino acids. CDR1 and CDR2 (germline): LNHDA, SQIVND (reference sequence). CDR3 loop: CASSKPQGTEAFF. The CDR3 coding sequence is TGTGCCAGTAGTAAACCCCAGGGGACTGAAGCTTTCTTT.

V gene TRBV4-2 combines with J gene TRBJ2-3; D is undetermined. CDR1 is LGHNA, CDR2 YNFKEQ, per germline. The CDR3 is made up of 13 amino acids. V was clipped by 2 bases and J by 0 bases, with 3 bases between them. The CDR3 DNA reads as TGTGCCAGCAGCCAACGTAGCACAGATACGCAGTATTTT. Protein sequence: CASSQRSTDTQYF.

V is TRBV5-1 and J is TRBJ1-4; 9 nucleotides match TRBD1. Germline CDR1 and CDR2: SGHRS and YFSETQ. With V trimmed by 4 bases and J by 7 bases, 11 bases remained unmatched. The CDR3 has 16 residues. The CDR3 DNA is TGCGCCAGCAGCCCGGGACAGGGCCGAAATCGTGAAAAACTGTTTTTT. Its translation is CASSPGQGRNREKLFF.

This chain links TRBV27 with TRBJ2-2; 8 nucleotides align to TRBD2. The CDR3 length is 17 residues. The J segment lost 2 bases and the V segment lost 5 bases, leaving 10 bases of the junction unmatched. CDR1 and CDR2 from the germline V gene are MNHEY and SMNVEV (reference sequence). As DNA, the CDR3 is TGTGCCAGCAGTCCGAGGGGCGGGGGGACAAACACCGGGGAGCTGTTTTTT. Amino acid sequence: CASSPRGGGTNTGELFF.

The genes are TRBV6-5 and TRBJ1-2, with 8 bases fitting TRBD1. J gave up 6 bases and V 5 bases, and 8 bases lay outside the gene matches. Germline V lookup: CDR1 MNHEY, CDR2 SVGAGI. The CDR3 is made up of 14 amino acids. For the CDR3, the DNA is TGTGCCAGCAGTCCCCCGGACAGGGCGGATGGCTACACCTTC. Protein sequence: CASSPPDRADGYTF.

The V gene is TRBV24-1, the J gene TRBJ1-5; D is perhaps TRBD1 (6 bases). Germline V lookup: CDR1 KGHDR, CDR2 SFDVKD. The V end was cut by 1 base, the J end by 0 bases, with 18 bases between. The CDR3 sequence is 19 residues long. CDR3 nucleotides: TGTGCCACCAGTGATTTCTCAGTACAGGGAAAAAGTAGCAATCAGCCCCAGCATTTT. Amino acid sequence: CATSDFSVQGKSSNQPQHF.

This chain links TRBV18 with TRBJ1-2; tentatively, D is TRBD1 (5 bases). The CDR3 loop spans 14 amino acids. CDR1 is KGHSH and CDR2 is LQKENI in the germline V gene. Between the trimmed V and J ends, which lost 3 bases and 4 bases, there was a span of 12 bases. The CDR3 DNA reads as TGTGCCAGCTCACCGAAGACTGGGGCCTATGGCTACACCTTC. It is translated as CASSPKTGAYGYTF.